These 30 T cell receptor beta chains were all obtained from the same sample, sequenced in a study of blood T cells in healthy people across ages. PCR was performed a second time for about 6 to 12 cycles using a sample-barcoded 5' primer and a J-beta primer mix. Via MiXCR, TCRdb re-called the 5' RACE reads, giving one row per CDR3 protein. The sample has 800,000 to 950,000 distinct CDR3 sequences, around 46% seen once; the top ten hold roughly an eighth. Material for sequencing was blood. Receptors originate from a young man in good health.

The chain combines TRBV7-9 with TRBJ1-1; D possibly corresponds to TRBD1 (5 bases). CDR3 length: 14 amino acids. Germline V gives CDR1 SEHNR, CDR2 FQNEAQ (reference sequence). Trimming pared 2 bases from V and 5 bases from J, leaving 12 bases between. The CDR3 spells CASSLPGRGTEAFF. Here the CDR3 DNA reads TGTGCCAGCAGCTTACCCGGGAGGGGAACTGAAGCTTTCTTT.

This clonotype has more than one count but fewer than ten. The CDR3 coding sequence is TGCGCCAGCAGCCAGGGCAGGAACGACTATGGCTACACCTTC. Encoded protein: CASSQGRNDYGYTF. The chain couples TRBV4-1 to TRBJ1-2; unclear D gene. Germline lookup yields CDR1 MGHRA and CDR2 YSYEKL. V lost 3 bases to trimming and J lost 3 bases, with 11 bases between them. CDR3 length equals 14 residues.

This chain joins TRBV20-1 and TRBJ2-2, with 7 nucleotides matching TRBD1. The trim removed 3 bases at V and 5 bases at J, leaving 6 bases unmatched. This CDR3 region has 14 residues. The germline V gene encodes CDR1 DFQATT and CDR2 SNEGSKA (reference sequence). The CDR3 reads CSARRTGETGELFF. DNA of the CDR3: TGCAGTGCTAGGAGGACAGGAGAGACCGGGGAGCTGTTTTTT.

This clonotype was counted a few times. This sequence joins TRBV6-2 or TRBV6-3 and TRBJ1-2; D unclear. V was trimmed by 6 bases and J by 4 bases, leaving 9 bases between them. The CDR3 spans 12 residues. CDR1 MNHEY and CDR2 SVGEGT come from the germline V gene. The CDR3 DNA reads TGTGCCAGCAGCCGCAACGTCTATGGCTACACCTTC. This gives the protein CASSRNVYGYTF.

The gene calls are TRBV20-1 and TRBJ1-5; D remains unclear. Germline V gene lookup returns CDR1 DFQATT and CDR2 SNEGSKA (reference sequence). The CDR3 covers 12 residues. Trimming removed 3 bases from V and 3 bases from J, with 6 bases in between. The CDR3 loop is CSASLPNQPQHF. CDR3 DNA sequence: TGCAGTGCTAGTCTGCCCAATCAGCCCCAGCATTTT.

The rearrangement joins TRBV11-2 to TRBJ2-1, with D unclear. V was clipped by 5 bases and J by 11 bases, with 7 bases between them. Germline V gives CDR1 SGHAT, CDR2 FQNNGV. The length of the CDR3 is 10 residues. CDR3 sequence (DNA): TGTGCCAGCAGCAGCGACAAGCAGTTCTTC. It yields the protein CASSSDKQFF.

CDR3 protein: CATTGSNEQFF. Written as DNA, the CDR3 is TGTGCCACTACAGGGTCGAATGAGCAGTTCTTC. The genes are TRBV2 and TRBJ2-1; D may be TRBD1 (6 bases). CDR3 size: 11 residues. Trimming removed 10 bases at V and 7 bases at J, with 11 bases between. The germline CDR1 and CDR2 sequences are SNHLY and FYNNEI.

V gene TRBV27 combines with J gene TRBJ2-7; 7 bases agree with TRBD1. Germline assignment: CDR1 MNHEY and CDR2 SMNVEV (reference sequence). The CDR3 contains 13 residues. The V and J ends lost 6 bases and 7 bases, in that order; junction bases with no gene match: 9. The chain's CDR3 is CASSSGQSLEQYF. CDR3 sequence (DNA): TGTGCCAGCAGCTCGGGACAGTCTTTAGAGCAGTACTTC.

The chain is built from TRBV6-5 and TRBJ1-4, with 10 bases lining up with TRBD1. Germline V lookup: CDR1 MNHEY, CDR2 SVGAGI. The CDR3 runs to 14 residues. Germline trimming cut 7 bases from V and 5 bases from J; bases unmatched to any gene: 4. CDR3 amino acids: CASTSGQGNEKLFF. The CDR3 DNA sequence: TGTGCCAGCACCTCGGGACAGGGGAATGAAAAACTGTTTTTT.

The sample holds a few counts of this clonotype. This rearrangement joins TRBV9 to TRBJ2-3; 10 positions match TRBD2. Germline CDR1 SGDLS, CDR2 YYNGEE. CDR3 length: 15 amino acids. With V trimmed by 0 bases and J by 5 bases, 3 bases remained unmatched. CDR3 region: CASSVDLAGVDTQYF. CDR3 coding DNA: TGTGCCAGCAGCGTAGATCTAGCGGGGGTAGATACGCAGTATTTT.

V gene TRBV11-3 combines with J gene TRBJ2-7, with TRBD1 identical over 10 bases. J lost 7 bases, V lost 5 bases, and 20 bases had no gene match. This CDR3 comprises 18 residues. Germline loops: CDR1 SGHNT, CDR2 YENEEA. The CDR3 loop is CASSPEGTGALSYNEQYF. The DNA of the CDR3 is TGTGCCAGCAGCCCGGAAGGGACAGGGGCCCTCTCCTACAATGAGCAGTACTTC.

CDR3 protein: CASPLCVLKPSSSYEQYF. CDR3 DNA sequence: TGTGCCAGCCCCCTATGCGTTCTAAAACCCTCGAGCTCCTACGAGCAGTACTTC. The rearrangement joins TRBV21-1 to TRBJ2-7; TRBD1 is the table's D call, not checked against the DNA. TRBV21-1 is a documented pseudogene. The CDR3 totals 18 residues.

The CDR3 is CASSQDSEPGNYGYTF. DNA for the CDR3: TGTGCCAGCAGCCAAGATTCTGAGCCGGGGAACTATGGCTACACCTTC. V gene TRBV4-2 combines with J gene TRBJ1-2; no clear D. The germline CDR1 and CDR2 sequences are LGHNA and YNFKEQ. This CDR3 has 16 amino acids. V shed 0 bases and J shed 2 bases, with 13 bases lying between them.

This chain links TRBV6-2 or TRBV6-3 with TRBJ2-7, with a tentative D call TRBD2 (7 bases). This CDR3 spans 15 amino acids. Germline CDR1 is MNHEY and CDR2 is SVGEGT. V was shortened by 4 bases and J by 0 bases, with 13 bases between the two germline ends. CDR3 sequence reads: CASSSGGGPSYEQYF. CDR3 in DNA: TGTGCCAGCAGTTCCGGCGGGGGCCCCTCCTACGAGCAGTACTTC.

This clonotype was seen a few times. V and J are TRBV28 and TRBJ1-1; the D gene is possibly TRBD1 (6 bases). Germline loops: CDR1 MDHEN, CDR2 SYDVKM. V was pared by 8 bases and J by 5 bases, with 15 bases between. The CDR3 runs to 13 residues. The CDR3 DNA reads as TGTGCCAGCCTTTCGGGGGCACTAACTGAAGCTTTCTTT. Encoded protein: CASLSGALTEAFF.

The gene calls are TRBV13 and TRBJ1-1, with 9 bases matching TRBD1. The CDR3 spans 14 residues. Looked up from germline, CDR1 is PRHDT and CDR2 is FYEKMQ (reference sequence). The V segment lost 4 bases and the J segment 7 bases; nucleotides outside the gene matches: 7. The CDR3 sequence: CASSSGTGLGEAFF. For the CDR3, the DNA is TGTGCCAGCAGCTCAGGGACAGGGCTTGGTGAAGCTTTCTTT.

This clonotype was counted only a few times. The chain combines TRBV3-1 with TRBJ2-1; weak D call: TRBD2 (5 bases). Trimming left V 3 bases short and J 15 bases short, with 15 bases between. Germline loops: CDR1 LGHDT, CDR2 YNNKEL (reference sequence). The CDR3 is 12 residues long. In DNA form, the CDR3 reads TGTGCCAGCAGCCAGACCCAACTAGTGACGTTCTTC. Translating it yields CASSQTQLVTFF.

About this clonotype: One junction end does not reproduce the germline sequence, and a read error may be involved. V and J are TRBV29-1 and TRBJ2-1, with D possibly being TRBD2 (5 bases). The length of the CDR3 is 17 residues. The germline CDR1 and CDR2 sequences are SQVTM and ANQGSEA. CDR3 region: CGVEEIGEMYSYNEQFF. CDR3 in DNA: TGCGGCGTTGAAGAGATCGGGGAGATGTACTCCTACAATGAGCAGTTCTTC.

The V call is TRBV12-3 or TRBV12-4, the J call TRBJ2-7, with 7 bases identical to TRBD2. CDR3 length: 13 amino acids. Trimming cost V 5 bases and J 4 bases; bases outside gene matches: 5. CDR3 coding DNA: TGTGCCAGCAGTCAGCGGGACCCTTACGAGCAGTACTTC. Protein sequence: CASSQRDPYEQYF.

Comment on this clonotype: A junction boundary mismatches the germline segment, possibly from a read error. J is TRBJ1-2 and V is TRBV7-7; 7 bases agree with TRBD1. The CDR3 contains 15 residues. Germline values: CDR1 SSHAT, CDR2 FNYEAQ (reference sequence). The CDR3 DNA reads TGTGCTAGCAGCCCGCGGGACAGAATCAGGAGTGGCTACACCTTC. Translating gives CASSPRDRIRSGYTF. Variable domain in full (rest from reference TRBV7-7 and TRBJ1-2): GAGVSQSPRYKVTKRGQDVTLRCDPISSHATLYWYQQALGQGPEFLTYFNYEAQPDKSGLPSDRFSAERPEGSISTLTIQRTEQRDSAMYRCASSPRDRIRSGYTFGSGTRLTVV.

In its sample, this clonotype was seen a few times. A much more abundant neighbour one base away suggests this may be a read error. The chain carries TRBV5-1 and TRBJ2-1; 7 nucleotides line up with TRBD2. The DNA end favors TRBJ2-7, so the J call may be wrong. Germline lookup yields CDR1 SGHRS and CDR2 YFSETQ. The CDR3 sequence is 14 residues long. The CDR3 loop is CASTTSVTYNEQYF. The CDR3 bases are TGCGCCAGCACCACTAGCGTCACCTACAATGAGCAGTACTTC.

In DNA, the CDR3 is TGCAGTGCTGAAGGGACTAGCGGGGTCGTGCCCTACGAGCAGTACTTC. It is translated as CSAEGTSGVVPYEQYF. The rearrangement uses TRBV20-1 and TRBJ2-5; the match to TRBD2 covers 13 bases. The J call may be incorrect, as the DNA end agrees better with TRBJ2-7. CDR1 and CDR2 from the germline V gene are DFQATT and SNEGSKA (reference sequence). This CDR3 comprises 16 residues.

This clonotype was recorded a few times. The chain carries TRBV4-1 and TRBJ2-7; D unclear. The germline V and J ends were trimmed by 1 base and 1 base, with 8 bases remaining between them. CDR3 length: 14 residues. CDR1 and CDR2 (germline): MGHRA, YSYEKL. The CDR3 is CASSQGRNSYEQYF. The CDR3, as DNA: TGCGCCAGCAGCCAAGGACGAAATTCCTACGAGCAGTACTTC.

This clonotype was seen more than once but under ten times. CDR3 amino acids: CASSVDSQETQYF. Written as DNA, the CDR3 is TGTGCCAGCAGTGTGGACAGCCAAGAGACCCAGTACTTC. The chain is built from TRBV2 and TRBJ2-5; perhaps TRBD1 as D (6 bases). This CDR3 has 13 residues. Germline CDR1 reads SNHLY; CDR2 reads FYNNEI. V lost 4 bases to trimming and J lost 1 base, with 7 bases between them.

This clonotype was counted a single time. V usage is TRBV29-1 and J usage is TRBJ2-1; D not certain. Trimming left V 7 bases short and J 4 bases short, with 14 bases between. Germline values: CDR1 SQVTM, CDR2 ANQGSEA. The CDR3 has 13 residues. This CDR3 reads CSGSGGVYNEQFF. CDR3 in DNA: TGCAGCGGATCAGGCGGTGTATACAATGAGCAGTTCTTC.

The rearrangement joins TRBV4-1 to TRBJ1-5; D gene uncertain. Trimming shortened V by 2 bases and J by 7 bases, and 12 bases separated the two germline ends. Germline V gene sequence: CDR1 MGHRA, CDR2 YSYEKL. The CDR3 runs to 14 residues. CDR3 sequence: CASSQTTLGQPQHF. The CDR3 DNA sequence: TGCGCCAGCAGCCAAACCACGCTGGGACAGCCCCAGCATTTT.

This sequence joins TRBV4-1 and TRBJ2-1; D is unresolved. Trimming left V 4 bases short and J 9 bases short, with 16 bases between. The germline V gene has CDR1 MGHRA and CDR2 YSYEKL. The CDR3 totals 14 residues. The CDR3 loop is CASSPPGVGGEQFF. DNA for the CDR3: TGCGCCAGCAGCCCTCCCGGAGTGGGCGGTGAGCAGTTCTTC.

The chain joins TRBV4-1 to TRBJ2-7; D may be TRBD1 (5 bases). V was cut by 4 bases and J by 2 bases, with 18 bases left in between. The CDR3 totals 16 residues. CDR1 is MGHRA and CDR2 is YSYEKL in the germline V gene. For the CDR3, the DNA is TGCGCCAGCAGCCCCCCACAGGTTACAGCTCCCTACGAGCAGTACTTC. Protein product: CASSPPQVTAPYEQYF.

The table lists this clonotype with a few counts. The chain carries TRBV3-1 and TRBJ2-7; the D is unclear. The CDR3 runs to 15 residues. Germline V gene data show CDR1 as LGHDT and CDR2 as YNNKEL (reference sequence). Trimming pared 4 bases from V and 3 bases from J, leaving 16 bases between. The CDR3 sequence is CASSPTYGPLYEQYF. Written as DNA, the CDR3 is TGTGCCAGCAGCCCGACCTATGGGCCTCTCTACGAGCAGTACTTC.

This chain uses TRBV4-1 with TRBJ1-4; 10 nucleotides line up with TRBD1. The CDR3 is made up of 13 amino acids. The V segment lost 4 bases and the J segment 11 bases; nucleotides outside the gene matches: 4. Per germline, CDR1 MGHRA and CDR2 YSYEKL. CDR3 sequence reads: CASSPGQGVKLFF. CDR3 coding DNA: TGCGCCAGCAGCCCCGGACAGGGGGTTAAACTGTTTTTT.